The 5 T cell receptor beta chains listed next were all sequenced from one sample in a study of shared clonotypes between healthy human individuals. Measured with immunoSEQ multiplex PCR; TCRdb has only the in-frame clones, and not every one. Among over a million clones listed, more than 95% were seen once. The specimen was naive CD4+ T cells sorted from blood. The subset denotes: CD45RA+ positively selected. These receptors came from a man aged 25 to 40 in good health.

With regard to this clone: Additional DNA sequences in this sample encode the identical CDR3. CDR3 region: CASSVTSGNTGELFF. Here the CDR3 DNA reads TGTGCCAGCAGCGTAACGAGCGGAAACACCGGGGAGCTGTTTTTT. The chain combines TRBV9 with TRBJ2-2, with a weak D call TRBD2 (5 bases). The CDR3 is 15 residues long. V was pared by 1 base and J by 2 bases, with 9 bases between. The germline gives CDR1 SGDLS, CDR2 YYNGEE.

CDR3 protein: CASSVEAGVWDTQYF. CDR3 sequence (DNA): TGTGCCAGCAGCGTAGAGGCGGGAGTTTGGGATACGCAGTATTTT. This chain links TRBV9 with TRBJ2-3, with TRBD2 matching over 7 bases. The V segment lost 0 bases and the J segment 6 bases; nucleotides outside the gene matches: 7. The CDR3 is 15 amino acids. Germline lookup yields CDR1 SGDLS and CDR2 YYNGEE.

The chain combines TRBV6-1 with TRBJ1-4; 9 bases agree with TRBD1. The V and J ends lost 4 bases and 7 bases, in that order; junction bases with no gene match: 7. The length of the CDR3 is 15 residues. Germline loops: CDR1 MNHNS, CDR2 SASEGT. Here the CDR3 DNA reads TGTGCCAGCAGTGCCCCGACAGGGGGTGGTGAAAAACTGTTTTTT. As protein: CASSAPTGGGEKLFF.

The chain is built from TRBV5-6 and TRBJ2-7, with D hard to call. The germline gives CDR1 SGHDT, CDR2 YYEEEE. V was cut by 4 bases and J by 6 bases, with 17 bases left in between. The CDR3 covers 14 residues. CDR3 DNA: TGTGCCAGCAGCCCACTGGTGGGCCTCCGCGAGCAGTACTTC. Its protein is CASSPLVGLREQYF.

The count of this clone is one. V usage is TRBV29-1 and J usage is TRBJ1-4; tentatively, D is TRBD1 (6 bases). Per germline, CDR1 SQVTM and CDR2 ANQGSEA. Trimming shortened V by 6 bases and J by 8 bases, and 16 bases separated the two germline ends. This CDR3 comprises 13 residues. This chain's CDR3 is CSVHLLDREKLFF. The CDR3 DNA sequence: TGCAGCGTCCACTTACTTGACAGGGAAAAACTGTTTTTT.